This T cell receptor (beta chain) was obtained from a study of control samples from healthy donors and cancer patients (dated by TCRdb to about 2020). This clone was seen a single time. This receptor's antigen is unknown. No clone much larger than this one lies a single base away; base qualities are absent. Libraries were constructed by the immunoSEQ multiplex PCR assay. TCRdb took over this immuneACCESS table, retaining in-frame rearrangements with V and J assigned. Such tables are incomplete; in checked studies, under half of the missing clones stem from an unresolved V gene, and the remainder is unexplained. This sample holds about 120,000 clones; 93% were observed only once. The ten largest clones represent more than 2% of the sample. According to the germline V gene, CDR1 reads MDHEN and CDR2 reads SYDVKM. V lost 8 bases and J lost 4 bases; the stretch between them is 21 bases long. Including cysteine and phenylalanine, the CDR3 has 16 amino acids. Only the CDR3 DNA stays, 48 bases, in frame from base 1.

This sequence originates from a man aged 25 to 45 in good health. The chain is encoded by TRBV28 joined to TRBJ1-5, and perhaps TRBD1 as D gene, on 6 matching bases. The material sequenced was blood. CDR3 sequence: CASPPQGQGLNQPQHF. The sequence in DNA is TGTGCCAGCCCCCCGCAAGGGCAGGGGTTAAATCAGCCCCAGCATTTT.